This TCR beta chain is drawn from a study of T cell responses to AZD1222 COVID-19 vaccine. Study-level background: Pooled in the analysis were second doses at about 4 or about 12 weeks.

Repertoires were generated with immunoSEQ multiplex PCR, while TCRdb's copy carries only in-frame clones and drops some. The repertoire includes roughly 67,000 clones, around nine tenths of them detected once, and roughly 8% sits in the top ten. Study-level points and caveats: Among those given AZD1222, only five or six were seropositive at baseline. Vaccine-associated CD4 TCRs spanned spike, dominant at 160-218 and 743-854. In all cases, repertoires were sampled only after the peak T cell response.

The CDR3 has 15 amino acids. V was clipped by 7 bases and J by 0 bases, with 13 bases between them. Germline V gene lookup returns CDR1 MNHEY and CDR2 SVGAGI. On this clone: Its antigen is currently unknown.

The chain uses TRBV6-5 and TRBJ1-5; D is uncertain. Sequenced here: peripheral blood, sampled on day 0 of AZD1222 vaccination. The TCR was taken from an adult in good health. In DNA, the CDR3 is TGTGCCAGCAAATTGGGGAGCAATAGCAATCAGCCCCAGCATTTT. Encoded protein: CASKLGSNSNQPQHF.